This T cell receptor beta chain comes out of a study of OX40 agonist ivuxolimab in advanced cancers. Study summary: The patients received agonistic anti-OX40 (CD134) antibody ivuxolimab.

Study conclusions and caveats: In CD8+ T cells, expanded clones were on average more numerous than in CD4+. The study observed clonal expansion of CD4+ and CD8+ blood T cells by week 6 at 0.1 to 3.0 mg/kg.

Profiled with immunoSEQ multiplex PCR; TCRdb holds only in-frame clones, not every one. The profile shows roughly 29,000 clones, 90% of them singletons. V was cut by 2 bases and J by 3 bases, with 14 bases left in between. The germline gives CDR1 LGHNA, CDR2 YNFKEQ. This CDR3 has 16 amino acids. On this clone: Its specificity is unknown.

The sequencing here drew on CD4+ or CD8+ T cells sorted from blood, taken in a trial of the OX40 agonist ivuxolimab. The V gene is TRBV4-2, the J gene TRBJ1-5; D might be TRBD1 (6 bases). The clonotype was recovered from an adult with an advanced solid tumor such as melanoma, head and neck, liver or kidney cancer. CDR3 nucleotide sequence: TGTGCCAGCAGCCAAACGGGGGGACAACACAATCAGCCCCAGCATTTT. Protein sequence: CASSQTGGQHNQPQHF.